This passage covers 25 T cell receptor beta chains from one sample sequenced in a study of T cell changes during pregnancy in multiple sclerosis. Sequencing was performed with immunoSEQ multiplex PCR; in TCRdb, only in-frame clones are kept and a portion is missing. The sample consists of around 83,000 clones, 90% to 95% of them appearing once. The material sequenced was CD4+ T cells from peripheral blood mononuclear cells, taken in the second trimester of pregnancy. The receptors stem from a female donor with multiple sclerosis, enrolled in a pregnancy study.

The J gene is TRBJ1-6, the V gene TRBV7-2, with 7 nucleotides matching TRBD1. Germline CDR1 is SGHTA and CDR2 is FQGNSA. The CDR3 consists of 14 residues. Trimming cost V 1 base and J 11 bases; bases outside gene matches: 5. DNA for the CDR3: TGTGCCAGCAGCTTAGGACAGGGTATGGCACCCCTCCACTTT. Protein: CASSLGQGMAPLHF.

CDR3 loop: CASIAWATEAFF. DNA of the CDR3: TGTGCCAGCATAGCGTGGGCCACTGAAGCTTTCTTT. This chain joins TRBV6-1 and TRBJ1-1; D unresolved. V shed 7 bases and J shed 4 bases, with 10 bases lying between them. CDR3 length: 12 residues. CDR1 and CDR2 from the germline V gene are MNHNS and SASEGT.

This clone came up many times. The chain links TRBV5-4 to TRBJ2-3, with 16 bases fitting TRBD2. V shed 0 bases, J shed 0 bases, and the junction held 4 bases outside the gene matches. Germline loops: CDR1 SGHNT, CDR2 YYREEE (reference sequence). This CDR3 region has 19 residues. CDR3 nucleotide sequence: TGTGCCAGCAGCTTGGAGGGACTAGCGGGGGGGTTTAGCACAGATACGCAGTATTTT. It is translated as CASSLEGLAGGFSTDTQYF.

This clone was counted once. The chain uses TRBV6-1 and TRBJ1-4; possible D gene TRBD1, 5 bases. V was clipped by 1 base and J by 5 bases, with 8 bases between them. The CDR3 length is 14 residues. CDR1 MNHNS and CDR2 SASEGT come from the germline V gene. The CDR3 protein is CASSEDRLNEKLFF. In nucleotides, the CDR3 is TGTGCCAGCAGTGAAGACAGGCTAAATGAAAAACTGTTTTTT.

The J gene is TRBJ2-2, the V gene TRBV7-6; TRBD2 agrees at 7 bases. The germline V gene has CDR1 SGHVS and CDR2 FNYEAQ. The ends lost 5 bases at V and 3 bases at J; junction bases unmatched: 6. The CDR3 consists of 15 residues. CDR3 loop: CASSPGTTYTGELFF. CDR3 bases: TGTGCCAGCAGCCCAGGGACTACCTACACCGGGGAGCTGTTTTTT.

The gene calls are TRBV4-1 and TRBJ1-6, with 8 bases matching TRBD1. This CDR3 spans 15 amino acids. The ends lost 1 base at V and 9 bases at J; junction bases unmatched: 5. Germline assignment: CDR1 MGHRA and CDR2 YSYEKL. Here the CDR3 DNA reads TGCGCCAGCAGCCAAGGTGCAGGGGGCGGTTCACCCCTCCACTTT. Residues: CASSQGAGGGSPLHF.

A single count supports this clone. This rearrangement joins TRBV28 to TRBJ1-4; a possible D gene is TRBD1 (5 bases). The CDR3 runs to 12 residues. Trimming shortened V by 9 bases and J by 4 bases, and 9 bases separated the two germline ends. Germline CDR1 reads MDHEN; CDR2 reads SYDVKM. This chain's CDR3 is CASKGDNEKLFF. CDR3 bases: TGTGCCAGTAAAGGGGATAATGAAAAACTGTTTTTT.

The chain uses TRBV18 and TRBJ1-5; TRBD1 matches at 8 bases. The CDR3 spans 18 residues. From germline, CDR1 is KGHSH and CDR2 LQKENI. J was trimmed by 0 bases and V by 2 bases; bases with no gene match: 9. DNA of the CDR3: TGTGCCAGCTCACCAGGGGACAGGAGATCATATAGCAATCAGCCCCAGCATTTT. Translating it yields CASSPGDRRSYSNQPQHF.

The chain combines TRBV27 with TRBJ1-3; 8 bases map to TRBD1. There are 14 residues in the CDR3. V shed 6 bases and J 4 bases; nucleotides not matched to a gene: 5. Germline V gives CDR1 MNHEY, CDR2 SMNVEV (reference sequence). CDR3 sequence reads: CASRDRVSGNTIYF. The CDR3 nucleotides read TGTGCCAGCAGGGACAGGGTATCCGGAAACACCATATATTTT.

The V call is TRBV19, the J call TRBJ1-2, with TRBD1 matching 11 bases. CDR1 LNHDA and CDR2 SQIVND come from the germline V gene (reference sequence). The ends lost 9 bases at V and 3 bases at J; junction bases unmatched: 9. This CDR3 comprises 15 residues. CDR3 sequence: CASRTVGQGDYGYTF. DNA for the CDR3: TGTGCCAGCCGAACAGTGGGACAGGGGGACTATGGCTACACCTTC.

J is TRBJ2-7 and V is TRBV4-3, with a weak D call TRBD1 (7 bases). V lost 4 bases and J lost 3, with 13 bases in between. The germline CDR1 and CDR2 sequences are LGHNA and YSLEER. The CDR3 spans 14 residues. This CDR3 is CASSPRQGLYEQYF. DNA for the CDR3: TGCGCCAGCAGCCCACGACAGGGACTCTACGAGCAGTACTTC.

The chain employs TRBV6-4 and TRBJ2-3; maybe TRBD2 (7 bases). This CDR3 spans 16 amino acids. Germline V gene data show CDR1 as MRHNA and CDR2 as SNTAGT. The germline V and J ends were trimmed by 0 bases and 0 bases, with 10 bases remaining between them. In nucleotides, the CDR3 is TGTGCCAGCAGTGACTCTCGGGGGGCCAGCACAGATACGCAGTATTTT. Its protein product is CASSDSRGASTDTQYF.

The rearrangement joins TRBV7-3 to TRBJ2-7; 12 bases line up with TRBD2. The length of the CDR3 is 16 residues. Trimming removed 5 bases from V and 0 bases from J; junction bases left unmatched: 5. The germline V gene encodes CDR1 SGHTA and CDR2 FQGTGA. CDR3 in DNA: TGTGCCAGCAGCCCCTCTAGCGGGAGGGACTCCTACGAGCAGTACTTC. Its protein product is CASSPSSGRDSYEQYF.

J is TRBJ1-2 and V is TRBV5-6; TRBD1 matches at 7 bases. The CDR3 is 16 residues long. CDR1 and CDR2 from the germline V gene are SGHDT and YYEEEE. V gave up 4 bases and J gave up 8 bases; unmatched junction bases: 17. The CDR3 DNA sequence: TGTGCCAGCAGCCGGACCAGACAGGGTGGAGTAAAGGGCTACACCTTC. Translating it yields CASSRTRQGGVKGYTF.

J is TRBJ2-1 and V is TRBV5-1, with 11 bases that match TRBD2. The germline V gene encodes CDR1 SGHRS and CDR2 YFSETQ. J lost 5 bases, V lost 4 bases, and 8 bases had no gene match. The CDR3 runs to 16 residues. CDR3 DNA: TGCGCCAGCAGCAGAGGGACTAGCGGTTCTGACAATGAGCAGTTCTTC. It translates to CASSRGTSGSDNEQFF.

V usage is TRBV11-2 and J usage is TRBJ1-1; D remains ambiguous. V was trimmed by 7 bases and J by 5 bases, leaving 17 bases between them. CDR3 length: 14 amino acids. Germline loops: CDR1 SGHAT, CDR2 FQNNGV. The CDR3, as DNA: TGTGCCAGCACCGTATCGGGTGCGAGTACTGAAGCTTTCTTT. Amino acids: CASTVSGASTEAFF.

In this sample, this clone is medium-sized (0.01 to 0.1%). The rearrangement joins TRBV7-2 to TRBJ2-1; D is possibly TRBD2 (7 bases). This CDR3 is built from 16 residues. CDR1 is SGHTA, CDR2 FQGNSA, per germline. V lost 0 bases, J lost 7 bases, and 16 bases lay in between. The CDR3 coding sequence is TGTGCCAGCAGCTTAGCCTTTGGGGGGGGGCGGAATGAGCAGTTCTTC. This translates into CASSLAFGGGRNEQFF.

The chain employs TRBV11-2 and TRBJ2-7; 12 positions match TRBD2. Unmatched junction bases numbered 2, after V lost 4 bases and J lost 4 bases. The V gene's germline CDR1 is SGHAT and CDR2 FQNNGV. This CDR3 is 14 amino acids long. The CDR3 here is CASSWLAGGYEQYF. The CDR3 DNA follows: TGTGCCAGCAGCTGGCTAGCGGGAGGGTACGAGCAGTACTTC.

The CDR3 nucleotides are TGCGCCAGCAGTGGTAAAGCGGGAAGTAACTCCTACGAGCAGTACTTC. Translated, it gives CASSGKAGSNSYEQYF. This chain links TRBV10-2 with TRBJ2-7, with 7 bases matching TRBD2. The CDR3 has 16 amino acids. The ends lost 4 bases at V and 0 bases at J; junction bases unmatched: 9. Per germline, CDR1 WSHSY and CDR2 SAAADI.

V and J are TRBV7-8 and TRBJ2-1; D remains ambiguous. The CDR3 is 15 residues long. The germline V gene encodes CDR1 SGHVS and CDR2 FQNEAQ. DNA for the CDR3: TGTGCTTCTACACGTACAGTTCTCTCCTACAATGAGCAGTTCTTC. This translates into CASTRTVLSYNEQFF.

The chain employs TRBV11-1 and TRBJ2-3; 8 nucleotides match TRBD2. Germline V gene sequence: CDR1 SGHAT, CDR2 FQDESV (reference sequence). Losses at the gene ends were 5 bases for V and 8 bases for J; bases not matched to a gene: 12. This CDR3 comprises 15 residues. The CDR3 here is CASSHKGLEVGTQYF. CDR3 in DNA: TGTGCCAGCAGCCATAAGGGACTAGAAGTTGGTACGCAGTATTTT.

The gene calls are TRBV19 and TRBJ1-5, with TRBD1 as a possible D gene (6 bases). This CDR3 is 14 amino acids long. Trimming removed 6 bases from V and 1 base from J, with 10 bases in between. Germline-derived CDR1 and CDR2 are LNHDA and SQIVND (reference sequence). Here the CDR3 DNA reads TGTGCCAGTAGACAGGGTATGAGCAATCAGCCCCAGCATTTT. This encodes CASRQGMSNQPQHF.

This clone appeared a few times. The chain is built from TRBV27 and TRBJ2-7, with 11 bases matching TRBD2. Trimming took 6 bases from V and 3 from J; bases not matched to a gene: 7. This CDR3 spans 15 amino acids. Per germline, CDR1 MNHEY and CDR2 SMNVEV (reference sequence). CDR3 DNA: TGTGCCAGCAGCCCCACTAGCGGGGGCATCTACGAGCAGTACTTC. Amino acid sequence: CASSPTSGGIYEQYF.

This clone was picked up one time. The chain joins TRBV5-1 to TRBJ2-5; D may be TRBD2 (6 bases). The CDR3 runs 16 residues. CDR1 and CDR2 from the germline V gene are SGHRS and YFSETQ. V dropped 4 bases and J dropped 5 bases, with 21 bases sitting between them. The CDR3 protein is CASSQTGGLPGETQYF. CDR3 nucleotides: TGCGCCAGCAGCCAAACTGGCGGACTACCGGGGGAGACCCAGTACTTC.

The CDR3 is CASSPHDRGGNEQFF. In nucleotides, the CDR3 is TGTGCCAGCAGTCCCCACGACAGAGGGGGCAATGAGCAGTTCTTC. The chain employs TRBV27 and TRBJ2-1, with D possibly TRBD1 on 6 matching bases. Germline CDR1 is MNHEY and CDR2 is SMNVEV (reference sequence). The V and J ends lost 5 bases and 6 bases respectively, with 17 bases between them. The CDR3 has 15 residues.